This TCR beta chain was profiled in a study of shared clonotypes between healthy human individuals. Background on the study: The study drew on a couple of women and three men aged 18 to 49 as donors.

Per germline, CDR1 SGDLS and CDR2 YYNGEE. Losses at the gene ends were 4 bases for V and 3 bases for J; bases not matched to a gene: 5. This CDR3 comprises 14 residues. With ten immunoSEQ deep assay plates, unsorted PBMC DNA underwent sequencing. Here immunoSEQ multiplex PCR was the method, and the copy in TCRdb shows in-frame clones only, minus some. The sample shows about 600,000 clones, about 80% of them seen only once. Comment on this clone: Antigen specificity is unknown.

Study-level points and caveats: The diversity represented, both genetic and in exposure history, was limited by few donors.

This clonotype was obtained from a woman in her thirties or forties in good health. Some clones in this sample may be carry-over from other donors' samples. The specimen was PBMCs. The chain uses TRBV9 and TRBJ1-2; 8 bases agree with TRBD1. The chain's CDR3 is CASSFGTGYYGYTF. As DNA, the CDR3 is TGTGCCAGCAGCTTTGGGACAGGATACTATGGCTACACCTTC.